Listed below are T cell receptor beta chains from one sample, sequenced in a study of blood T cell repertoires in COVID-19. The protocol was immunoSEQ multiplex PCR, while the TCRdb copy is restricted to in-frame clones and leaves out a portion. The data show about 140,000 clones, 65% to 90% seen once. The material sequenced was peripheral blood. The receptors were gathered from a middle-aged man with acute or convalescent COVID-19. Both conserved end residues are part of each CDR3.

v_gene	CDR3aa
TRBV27	CASSRQGENEKLFF
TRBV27	CASSFKRGSPYEQYF
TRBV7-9	CASSLQADNYGYTF
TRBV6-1	CASSEGGPYNYGYTF
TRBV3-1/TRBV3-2	CASSRLDSPLHF
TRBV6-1	CASSKTSGINNEQFF
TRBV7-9	CASGSLAGEQYF
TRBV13	CASSPDPSGGGEKRTDTQYF
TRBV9	CASSLLSGSGANVLTF
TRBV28	CASSDRDRGYEQYF
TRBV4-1	CASSQALAGGRKGYTF
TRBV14	CASSRGQLTDTQYF
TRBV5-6	CASSPPRRRGPSYDSPLHF
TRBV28	CASSLSGSPIYEQYF
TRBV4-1	CASSQNRENEKLFF
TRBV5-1	CASSLEGTGSPLHF
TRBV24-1	CATSDSTGTGNYGYTF
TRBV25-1	CASSDLLAGVENEQFF
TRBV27	CASKLENSYNEQFF
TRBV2	CASSGDMTIREQYF
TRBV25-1	CASSFILTSGSKDTQYF
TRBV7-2	CASSLVTGDNEQFF
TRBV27	CASSLHGRGGNTEAFF
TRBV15	CATSRKGQGAGNEQFF
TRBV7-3	CASSLKLSSGNTDTQYF
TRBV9	CATKGNWDSPLHF
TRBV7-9	CASTKVVTSTDTQYF
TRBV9	CASSVLADNEQFF
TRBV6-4	CASSATSGEQFF
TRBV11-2	CASSLGGNHYGYTF
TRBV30	CAWRGALLQPSTQYF
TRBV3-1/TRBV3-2	CASSLQGWDGYTF
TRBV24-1	CATSGDRVWEQYF
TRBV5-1	CASGSTGGHGYTF
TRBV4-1	CASSQDQGQRRNYGYTF
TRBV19	CASSERNAGGYTF
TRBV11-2	CASSPRGRPFGYTF